The 2 T cell receptor beta chains reported below all come from one sample, sequenced in a study of identical twins. Via MiXCR, TCRdb re-called the 5' RACE reads, giving one row per CDR3 protein. Here the sample spans some 790,000 distinct CDR3 sequences, 15% to 20% being singletons. A further study also used this sample, focusing on T cells expressing NK-cell markers.

Sequenced material: PBMCs. The receptors originated from a woman aged 18-29 years in good health.

The chain has TRBV6-2 or TRBV6-3 and TRBJ2-3, with TRBD2 identical over 7 bases. The CDR3 has 17 residues. Losses at the gene ends were 2 bases for V and 3 bases for J; bases not matched to a gene: 11. CDR1 MNHEY and CDR2 SVGEGT come from the germline V gene. In nucleotides, the CDR3 is TGTGCCAGCAGTTACCCCGATCCGGGACTAACGACAGATACGCAGTATTTT. As protein: CASSYPDPGLTTDTQYF.

The rearrangement uses TRBV20-1 and TRBJ2-4; D might be TRBD1 (5 bases). This CDR3 has 14 residues. V dropped 6 bases and J dropped 8 bases, with 20 bases sitting between them. Germline V gene sequence: CDR1 DFQATT, CDR2 SNEGSKA (reference sequence). CDR3 protein: CSAPTGSLAHIQYF. The DNA for the CDR3 is TGCAGTGCCCCCACAGGATCGCTGGCCCACATTCAGTACTTC.